Listed here is a single TCR beta chain. MiXCR, run by TCRdb on the RACE reads, gives a single entry per CDR3 protein. The repertoire holds about 290,000 distinct CDR3 sequences, with about 7.7% as singletons. The CDR3 covers 13 residues. V was clipped by 7 bases and J by 1 base; unmatched bases: 2. In germline, CDR1 is SGHRS, CDR2 YFSETQ. The data are from a study of human T cells and chemical hapten exposure. Time point given: pre-sensitization, week 0. The treatment here: therapeutic diphenylcyclopropenone sensitization with weekly scalp DPC. Source: whole blood, taken in connection with sensitization to the hapten diphenylcyclopropenone (DPC). This clonotype was obtained from a man between 18 and 29 years old with alopecia areata. Some clones in this sample may be carry-over from other donors' samples. V and J are TRBV5-1 and TRBJ1-1, with 9 bases identical to TRBD1. The DNA for the CDR3 is TGCGCCAGCTGGGGACAGGGGAACACTGAAGCTTTCTTT. This translates into CASWGQGNTEAFF.